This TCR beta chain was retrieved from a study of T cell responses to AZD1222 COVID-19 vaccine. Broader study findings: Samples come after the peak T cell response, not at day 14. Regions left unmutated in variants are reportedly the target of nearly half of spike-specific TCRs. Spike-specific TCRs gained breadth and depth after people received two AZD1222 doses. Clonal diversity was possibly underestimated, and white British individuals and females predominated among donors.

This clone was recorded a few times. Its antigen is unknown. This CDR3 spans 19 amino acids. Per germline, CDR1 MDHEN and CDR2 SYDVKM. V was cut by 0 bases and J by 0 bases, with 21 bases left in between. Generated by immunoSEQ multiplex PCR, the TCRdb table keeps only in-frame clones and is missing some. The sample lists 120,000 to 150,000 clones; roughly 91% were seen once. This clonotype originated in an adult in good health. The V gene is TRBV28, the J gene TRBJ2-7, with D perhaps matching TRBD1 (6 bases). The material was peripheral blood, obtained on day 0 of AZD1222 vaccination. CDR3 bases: TGTGCCAGCAGTTTATGGACGATGAAGGCAGGGGTTATCTCCTACGAGCAGTACTTC. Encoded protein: CASSLWTMKAGVISYEQYF.